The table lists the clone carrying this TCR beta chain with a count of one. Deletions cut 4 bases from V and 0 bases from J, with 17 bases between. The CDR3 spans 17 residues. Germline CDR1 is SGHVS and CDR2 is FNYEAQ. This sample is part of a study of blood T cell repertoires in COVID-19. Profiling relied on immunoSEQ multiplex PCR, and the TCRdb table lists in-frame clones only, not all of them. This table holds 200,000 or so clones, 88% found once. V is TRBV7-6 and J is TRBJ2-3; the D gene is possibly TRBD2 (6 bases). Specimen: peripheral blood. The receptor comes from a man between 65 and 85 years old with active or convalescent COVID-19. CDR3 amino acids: CASSSSPRGTSTDTQYF. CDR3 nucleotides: TGTGCCAGCAGCTCGAGCCCGCGGGGAACTAGCACAGATACGCAGTATTTT.